Below are 25 T cell receptor beta chains sequenced from a single sample in a study of blood T cell repertoires in COVID-19. Using immunoSEQ multiplex PCR, the repertoire was profiled, and TCRdb retains in-frame clones only, with some absent. The table has approximately 110,000 clones, around 91% seen once. The sequenced sample consisted of peripheral blood. These receptors originate from a woman aged 80 or over with acute or convalescent COVID-19.

The rearrangement links TRBV5-5 to TRBJ2-5; 10 nucleotides align to TRBD2. Per germline, CDR1 SGHKS and CDR2 YYEKEE (reference sequence). The CDR3 totals 17 residues. The V and J ends lost 3 bases and 1 base, in that order; junction bases with no gene match: 9. This chain's CDR3 is CASSSRVGLAVQETQYF. The CDR3 nucleotides read TGTGCCAGCAGCTCCCGGGTCGGACTAGCGGTCCAAGAGACCCAGTACTTC.

The rearrangement joins TRBV7-9 to TRBJ2-3; TRBD2 matches 8 bases. This CDR3 has 16 residues. J was trimmed by 2 bases and V by 5 bases; bases with no gene match: 9. CDR1 is SEHNR, CDR2 FQNEAQ, per germline (reference sequence). The DNA of the CDR3 is TGTGCCAGCAGCCGCGATGGACTAGCAGCCACAGATACGCAGTATTTT. Protein product: CASSRDGLAATDTQYF.

V usage is TRBV29-1 and J usage is TRBJ1-2; D unresolved. The V and J ends lost 5 bases and 0 bases respectively, with 13 bases between them. This CDR3 spans 14 amino acids. In germline, CDR1 is SQVTM, CDR2 ANQGSEA. In DNA form, the CDR3 reads TGCAGCGTTCCGAGGGCTTCTGCTAACTATGGCTACACCTTC. Its translation is CSVPRASANYGYTF.

J is TRBJ2-1 and V is TRBV4-1; TRBD1 aligns across 8 bases. With 1 base clipped from V and 5 bases from J, the junction kept 4 bases outside the gene matches. This CDR3 has 15 residues. In germline, CDR1 is MGHRA, CDR2 YSYEKL. The chain's CDR3 is CASSQGQGADNEQFF. CDR3 nucleotide sequence: TGCGCCAGCAGCCAAGGGCAGGGGGCAGACAATGAGCAGTTCTTC.

The rearrangement joins TRBV5-1 to TRBJ2-5; weak D call: TRBD2 (5 bases). This CDR3 region has 14 residues. V lost 0 bases, J lost 5 bases, and 11 bases lay in between. Germline V lookup: CDR1 SGHRS, CDR2 YFSETQ. Here the CDR3 reads CASSLGGSLETQYF. CDR3 nucleotide sequence: TGCGCCAGCAGCTTGGGAGGGAGTCTGGAGACCCAGTACTTC.

This chain links TRBV5-6 with TRBJ1-2; D possibly corresponds to TRBD1 (5 bases). CDR1 and CDR2 from the germline V gene are SGHDT and YYEEEE. CDR3 length: 14 residues. With 0 bases removed from V and 7 bases from J, the gap between germline ends came to 13 bases. The CDR3 reads CASSLGSQGFGYTF. The CDR3 DNA follows: TGTGCCAGCAGCTTGGGTTCGCAGGGCTTTGGCTACACCTTC.

The CDR3 DNA is TGTGCCAGCAGTCAGGGCTACGGAGCTTTCTTT. Its protein product is CASSQGYGAFF. The V call is TRBV6-5, the J call TRBJ1-1; a weak D match, TRBD1 (5 bases). CDR1 and CDR2 (germline): MNHEY, SVGAGI. This CDR3 is built from 11 residues. Trimming removed 5 bases at V and 10 bases at J, with 11 bases between.

V gene TRBV27 combines with J gene TRBJ1-5; possible D gene TRBD1, 5 bases. This CDR3 is built from 16 residues. Germline values: CDR1 MNHEY, CDR2 SMNVEV (reference sequence). The V gene lost 5 bases and the J gene lost 2 bases, with 16 bases spanning the gap. CDR3 residues: CASSPGHPLGNQPQHF. The CDR3 nucleotides are TGTGCCAGCAGTCCTGGACACCCCCTGGGCAATCAGCCCCAGCATTTT.

This chain's CDR3 is CASNSRDRPQKPQHF. The CDR3 nucleotides are TGTGCCAGTAATTCCCGGGACAGGCCGCAGAAGCCCCAGCATTTT. The chain carries TRBV19 and TRBJ1-5, with TRBD1 identical over 8 bases. This CDR3 comprises 15 residues. V gave up 7 bases and J gave up 8 bases; unmatched junction bases: 13. Germline V lookup: CDR1 LNHDA, CDR2 SQIVND (reference sequence). The complete variable domain, with remaining parts taken from reference TRBV19 and TRBJ1-5, reads DGGITQSPKYLFRKEGQNVTLSCEQNLNHDAMYWYRQDPGQGLRLIYYSQIVNDFQKGDIAEGYSVSREKKESFPLTVTSAQKNPTAFYLCASNSRDRPQKPQHFGDGTRLSIL.

The chain couples TRBV11-3 to TRBJ2-3, with 9 bases matching TRBD2. Unmatched junction bases numbered 4, after V lost 1 base and J lost 2 bases. This CDR3 spans 16 amino acids. Germline CDR1 reads SGHNT; CDR2 reads YENEEA. CDR3 coding DNA: TGTGCCAGCAGCTTAGGAGCGGGGGGAAACACAGATACGCAGTATTTT. As protein: CASSLGAGGNTDTQYF.

This chain connects TRBV19 to TRBJ1-3; a possible D gene is TRBD1 (5 bases). The V gene lost 8 bases and the J gene lost 0 bases, with 17 bases spanning the gap. The CDR3 spans 16 residues. CDR1 is LNHDA and CDR2 is SQIVND in the germline V gene (reference sequence). The CDR3 DNA follows: TGTGCCAGTTCCGCAGGGTTCCCATCCTCTGGAAACACCATATATTTT. Translated: CASSAGFPSSGNTIYF.

The rearrangement links TRBV11-2 to TRBJ2-5, with a weak D call TRBD2 (6 bases). The CDR3 covers 17 residues. Trimming removed 4 bases from V and 1 base from J, with 19 bases in between. Germline loops: CDR1 SGHAT, CDR2 FQNNGV. The CDR3 here is CASSSGVTRSFQETQYF. CDR3 sequence (DNA): TGTGCCAGCAGCTCGGGGGTGACTAGATCCTTCCAAGAGACCCAGTACTTC.

The chain is built from TRBV7-7 and TRBJ2-1, with 11 nucleotides matching TRBD2. The CDR3 consists of 16 residues. Trimming took 4 bases from V and 4 from J; bases not matched to a gene: 6. CDR1 SSHAT and CDR2 FNYEAQ come from the germline V gene (reference sequence). The CDR3 protein is CASSSYGLAGYNEQFF. CDR3 in DNA: TGTGCCAGCAGCTCCTACGGACTAGCGGGTTACAATGAGCAGTTCTTC.

This clone was picked up a small number of times. The CDR3 here is CASSQWDRDNEQFF. As DNA, the CDR3 is TGCGCCAGCAGCCAATGGGACAGGGACAATGAGCAGTTCTTC. J is TRBJ2-1 and V is TRBV4-1; 9 nucleotides align to TRBD1. There are 14 residues in the CDR3. V trimming: 2 bases; J trimming: 5 bases; junction bases outside the gene matches: 1. Germline V gene lookup returns CDR1 MGHRA and CDR2 YSYEKL.

V and J are TRBV7-6 and TRBJ2-3; D remains ambiguous. The CDR3 totals 14 residues. Trimming cost V 1 base and J 5 bases, with 10 bases left between them. Germline lookup yields CDR1 SGHVS and CDR2 FNYEAQ. This CDR3 is CASSLGHIKDTQYF. The CDR3 nucleotides read TGTGCCAGCAGCTTAGGTCACATTAAAGATACGCAGTATTTT.

CDR3 region: CASSWTSGALGETQYF. In nucleotides, the CDR3 is TGTGCCAGCAGTTGGACTAGCGGAGCCTTGGGGGAGACCCAGTACTTC. The chain combines TRBV6-2 or TRBV6-3 with TRBJ2-5, with 10 positions matching TRBD2. The germline gives CDR1 MNHEY, CDR2 SVGEGT. The junction had 10 bases not matched to a gene; V was cut back by 4 bases and J by 5 bases. This CDR3 spans 16 amino acids.

The gene calls are TRBV28 and TRBJ1-1, with D possibly matching TRBD1 (6 bases). From germline, CDR1 is MDHEN and CDR2 SYDVKM. V was trimmed by 7 bases and J by 5 bases, leaving 20 bases between them. This CDR3 is built from 15 residues. The CDR3: CASNRVWAARTEAFF. The CDR3, as DNA: TGTGCCAGCAACAGGGTGTGGGCGGCGAGGACTGAAGCTTTCTTT.

The chain uses TRBV2 and TRBJ2-3, with 7 bases fitting TRBD1. This CDR3 is 15 amino acids long. The V gene's germline CDR1 is SNHLY and CDR2 FYNNEI. V shed 6 bases and J 6 bases; nucleotides not matched to a gene: 12. The CDR3 coding sequence is TGTGCCAGCAGCCCACAGGGGCTCCCAAGGGATACGCAGTATTTT. It yields the protein CASSPQGLPRDTQYF.

This rearrangement joins TRBV12-5 to TRBJ2-2, with 12 bases aligning to TRBD2. Germline CDR1 is LGHNT and CDR2 is FRNRAP. The CDR3 is 19 amino acids. The trim removed 0 bases at V and 2 bases at J, leaving 7 bases unmatched. CDR3 in DNA: TGTGCTAGTGGTTTGGTATCACTAGCGGGGGGACAAAACACCGGGGAGCTGTTTTTT. This sequence encodes CASGLVSLAGGQNTGELFF.

The chain recombines TRBV30 with TRBJ1-1, with TRBD1 as a possible D gene (6 bases). Deletions cut 3 bases from V and 2 bases from J, with 10 bases between. Per the germline V gene, CDR1 is GTSNPN and CDR2 is SVGIG (reference sequence). The CDR3 sequence is 13 residues long. DNA for the CDR3: TGTGCCTGGAGCAGGGGAGTAAACACTGAAGCTTTCTTT. Translation gives CAWSRGVNTEAFF.

The chain employs TRBV15 and TRBJ2-7; TRBD1 aligns across 8 bases. After removal of 5 bases from V and 5 bases from J, the junction contained 11 bases not matched to a gene. This CDR3 is 15 amino acids long. The germline gives CDR1 LNHNV, CDR2 YYDKDF (reference sequence). CDR3 amino acids: CATSRGQGLRDEQYF. The CDR3 DNA reads TGTGCCACCAGCCGAGGACAGGGTTTGAGGGACGAGCAGTACTTC.

V gene TRBV5-1 combines with J gene TRBJ2-1; D gene uncertain. Germline CDR1 SGHRS, CDR2 YFSETQ. Trimming removed 0 bases at V and 0 bases at J, with 13 bases between. The CDR3 contains 17 residues. CDR3 loop: CASSLGIAVSSYNEQFF. The CDR3 DNA sequence: TGCGCCAGCAGCTTGGGAATAGCAGTGAGCTCCTACAATGAGCAGTTCTTC.

Of note for this clone: Other DNA sequences within the sample encode an identical CDR3. This chain uses TRBV5-1 with TRBJ2-1; 10 positions match TRBD1. V shed 4 bases, J shed 10 bases, and the junction held 5 bases outside the gene matches. From germline, CDR1 is SGHRS and CDR2 YFSETQ. This CDR3 contains 13 residues. The DNA of the CDR3 is TGCGCCAGCAGCAGGGACAGGGGAAACGAGCAGTTCTTC. Translating it yields CASSRDRGNEQFF.

The rearrangement joins TRBV2 to TRBJ2-5; the match to TRBD2 covers 7 bases. V dropped 10 bases and J dropped 5; count of bases not matched to a gene: 13. Germline loops: CDR1 SNHLY, CDR2 FYNNEI. The CDR3 runs to 14 residues. Here the CDR3 reads CATEGGSRSETQYF. Here the CDR3 DNA reads TGTGCCACGGAGGGAGGGTCTAGGTCGGAGACCCAGTACTTC.

This rearrangement joins TRBV7-6 to TRBJ2-5; D is undetermined. The V gene lost 2 bases and the J gene lost 5 bases, with 12 bases spanning the gap. Germline-derived CDR1 and CDR2 are SGHVS and FNYEAQ. The CDR3 totals 14 residues. CDR3 amino acids: CASSLMFSEETQYF. The DNA of the CDR3 is TGTGCCAGCAGCTTAATGTTTAGTGAGGAGACCCAGTACTTC.